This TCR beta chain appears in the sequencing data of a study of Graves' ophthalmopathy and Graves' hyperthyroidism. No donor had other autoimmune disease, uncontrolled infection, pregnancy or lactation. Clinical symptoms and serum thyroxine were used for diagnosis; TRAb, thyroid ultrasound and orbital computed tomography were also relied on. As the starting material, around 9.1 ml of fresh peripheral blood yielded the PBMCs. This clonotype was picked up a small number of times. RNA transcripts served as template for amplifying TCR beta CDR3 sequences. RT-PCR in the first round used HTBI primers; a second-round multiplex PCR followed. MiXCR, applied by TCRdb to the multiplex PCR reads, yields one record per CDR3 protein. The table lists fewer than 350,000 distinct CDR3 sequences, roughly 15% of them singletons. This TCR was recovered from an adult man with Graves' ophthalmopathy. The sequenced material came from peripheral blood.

The CDR3 protein is CASSRSGLADYEQYF. In nucleotides, the CDR3 is TGCGCCAGCAGCCGGTCCGGACTAGCGGACTACGAGCAGTACTTC. The chain combines TRBV5-1 with TRBJ2-7; 10 bases are a match to TRBD2. V dropped 4 bases and J dropped 3; count of bases not matched to a gene: 7. Germline CDR1 and CDR2: SGHRS and YFSETQ. The CDR3 consists of 15 residues.